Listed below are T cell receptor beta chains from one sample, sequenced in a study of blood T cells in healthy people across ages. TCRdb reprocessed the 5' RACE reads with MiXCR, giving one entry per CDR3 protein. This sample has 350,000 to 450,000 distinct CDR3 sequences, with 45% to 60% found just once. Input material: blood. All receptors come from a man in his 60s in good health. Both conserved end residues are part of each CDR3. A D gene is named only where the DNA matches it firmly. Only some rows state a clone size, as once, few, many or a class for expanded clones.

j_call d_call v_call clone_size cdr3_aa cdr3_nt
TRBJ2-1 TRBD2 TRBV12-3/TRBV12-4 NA CASSLSGGGVNEQFF TGTGCCAGCAGTTTGAGTGGCGGGGGGGTGAATGAGCAGTTCTTC
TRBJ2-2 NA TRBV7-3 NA CASSLRPGLPTGELFF TGTGCCAGCAGCCTGCGACCGGGACTCCCAACCGGGGAGCTGTTTTTT
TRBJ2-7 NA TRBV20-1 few CSASSSVSYEQYF TGCAGTGCTAGTTCTAGTGTGAGCTACGAGCAGTACTTC
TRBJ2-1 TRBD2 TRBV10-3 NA CAISERREGRVEQFF TGTGCCATCAGTGAAAGGCGGGAGGGCCGGGTTGAGCAGTTCTTC
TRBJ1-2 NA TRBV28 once CASSKVPYGYTF TGTGCCAGCAGTAAGGTCCCCTATGGCTACACCTTC
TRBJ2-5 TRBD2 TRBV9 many CASAQAGGQETQYF TGTGCCAGCGCCCAGGCCGGGGGGCAAGAGACCCAGTACTTC
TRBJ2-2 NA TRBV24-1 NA CATSDRGTLNAGELFF TGTGCCACCAGTGACCGTGGGACCCTGAACGCCGGGGAGCTGTTTTTT
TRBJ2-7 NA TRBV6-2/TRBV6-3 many CASRVGQSYEQYF TGTGCCAGCAGGGTTGGACAGAGCTACGAGCAGTACTTC
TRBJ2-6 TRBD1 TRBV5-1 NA CASSLGGASRGGANVLTF TGCGCCAGCAGCTTGGGAGGAGCTTCCAGGGGGGGGGCCAACGTCCTGACTTTC
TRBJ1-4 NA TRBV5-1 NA CASSKTGLQTNEKLFF TGCGCCAGCAGCAAGACAGGCCTACAAACTAATGAAAAACTGTTTTTT